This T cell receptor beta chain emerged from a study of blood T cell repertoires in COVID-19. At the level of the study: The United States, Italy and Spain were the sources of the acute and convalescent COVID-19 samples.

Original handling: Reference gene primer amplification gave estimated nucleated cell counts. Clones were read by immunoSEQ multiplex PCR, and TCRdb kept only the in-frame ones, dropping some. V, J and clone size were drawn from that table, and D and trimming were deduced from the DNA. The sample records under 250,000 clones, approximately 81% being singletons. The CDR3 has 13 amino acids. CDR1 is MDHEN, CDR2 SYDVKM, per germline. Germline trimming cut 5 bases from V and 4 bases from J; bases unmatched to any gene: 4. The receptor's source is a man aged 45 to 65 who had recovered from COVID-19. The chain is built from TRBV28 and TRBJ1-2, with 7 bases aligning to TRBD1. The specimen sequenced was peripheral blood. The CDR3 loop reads CASSPGGIYGYTF. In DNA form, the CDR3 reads TGTGCCAGCAGTCCAGGGGGTATCTATGGCTACACCTTC.